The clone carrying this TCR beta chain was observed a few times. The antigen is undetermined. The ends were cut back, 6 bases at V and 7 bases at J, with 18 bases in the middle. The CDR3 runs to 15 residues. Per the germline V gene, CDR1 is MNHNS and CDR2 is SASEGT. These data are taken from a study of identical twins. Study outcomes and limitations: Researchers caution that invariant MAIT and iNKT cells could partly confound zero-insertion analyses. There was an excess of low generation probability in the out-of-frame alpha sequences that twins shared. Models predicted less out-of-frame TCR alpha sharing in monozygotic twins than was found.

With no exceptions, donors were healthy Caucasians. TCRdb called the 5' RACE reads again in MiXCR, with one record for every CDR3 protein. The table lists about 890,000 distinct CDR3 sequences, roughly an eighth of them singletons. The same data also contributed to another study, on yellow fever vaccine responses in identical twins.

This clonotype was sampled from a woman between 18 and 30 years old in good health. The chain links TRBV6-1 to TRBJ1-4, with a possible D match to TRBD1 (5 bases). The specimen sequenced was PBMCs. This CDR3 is CASSPTDTKLEKLFF. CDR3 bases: TGTGCCAGCAGCCCCACGGACACTAAACTTGAAAAACTGTTTTTT.